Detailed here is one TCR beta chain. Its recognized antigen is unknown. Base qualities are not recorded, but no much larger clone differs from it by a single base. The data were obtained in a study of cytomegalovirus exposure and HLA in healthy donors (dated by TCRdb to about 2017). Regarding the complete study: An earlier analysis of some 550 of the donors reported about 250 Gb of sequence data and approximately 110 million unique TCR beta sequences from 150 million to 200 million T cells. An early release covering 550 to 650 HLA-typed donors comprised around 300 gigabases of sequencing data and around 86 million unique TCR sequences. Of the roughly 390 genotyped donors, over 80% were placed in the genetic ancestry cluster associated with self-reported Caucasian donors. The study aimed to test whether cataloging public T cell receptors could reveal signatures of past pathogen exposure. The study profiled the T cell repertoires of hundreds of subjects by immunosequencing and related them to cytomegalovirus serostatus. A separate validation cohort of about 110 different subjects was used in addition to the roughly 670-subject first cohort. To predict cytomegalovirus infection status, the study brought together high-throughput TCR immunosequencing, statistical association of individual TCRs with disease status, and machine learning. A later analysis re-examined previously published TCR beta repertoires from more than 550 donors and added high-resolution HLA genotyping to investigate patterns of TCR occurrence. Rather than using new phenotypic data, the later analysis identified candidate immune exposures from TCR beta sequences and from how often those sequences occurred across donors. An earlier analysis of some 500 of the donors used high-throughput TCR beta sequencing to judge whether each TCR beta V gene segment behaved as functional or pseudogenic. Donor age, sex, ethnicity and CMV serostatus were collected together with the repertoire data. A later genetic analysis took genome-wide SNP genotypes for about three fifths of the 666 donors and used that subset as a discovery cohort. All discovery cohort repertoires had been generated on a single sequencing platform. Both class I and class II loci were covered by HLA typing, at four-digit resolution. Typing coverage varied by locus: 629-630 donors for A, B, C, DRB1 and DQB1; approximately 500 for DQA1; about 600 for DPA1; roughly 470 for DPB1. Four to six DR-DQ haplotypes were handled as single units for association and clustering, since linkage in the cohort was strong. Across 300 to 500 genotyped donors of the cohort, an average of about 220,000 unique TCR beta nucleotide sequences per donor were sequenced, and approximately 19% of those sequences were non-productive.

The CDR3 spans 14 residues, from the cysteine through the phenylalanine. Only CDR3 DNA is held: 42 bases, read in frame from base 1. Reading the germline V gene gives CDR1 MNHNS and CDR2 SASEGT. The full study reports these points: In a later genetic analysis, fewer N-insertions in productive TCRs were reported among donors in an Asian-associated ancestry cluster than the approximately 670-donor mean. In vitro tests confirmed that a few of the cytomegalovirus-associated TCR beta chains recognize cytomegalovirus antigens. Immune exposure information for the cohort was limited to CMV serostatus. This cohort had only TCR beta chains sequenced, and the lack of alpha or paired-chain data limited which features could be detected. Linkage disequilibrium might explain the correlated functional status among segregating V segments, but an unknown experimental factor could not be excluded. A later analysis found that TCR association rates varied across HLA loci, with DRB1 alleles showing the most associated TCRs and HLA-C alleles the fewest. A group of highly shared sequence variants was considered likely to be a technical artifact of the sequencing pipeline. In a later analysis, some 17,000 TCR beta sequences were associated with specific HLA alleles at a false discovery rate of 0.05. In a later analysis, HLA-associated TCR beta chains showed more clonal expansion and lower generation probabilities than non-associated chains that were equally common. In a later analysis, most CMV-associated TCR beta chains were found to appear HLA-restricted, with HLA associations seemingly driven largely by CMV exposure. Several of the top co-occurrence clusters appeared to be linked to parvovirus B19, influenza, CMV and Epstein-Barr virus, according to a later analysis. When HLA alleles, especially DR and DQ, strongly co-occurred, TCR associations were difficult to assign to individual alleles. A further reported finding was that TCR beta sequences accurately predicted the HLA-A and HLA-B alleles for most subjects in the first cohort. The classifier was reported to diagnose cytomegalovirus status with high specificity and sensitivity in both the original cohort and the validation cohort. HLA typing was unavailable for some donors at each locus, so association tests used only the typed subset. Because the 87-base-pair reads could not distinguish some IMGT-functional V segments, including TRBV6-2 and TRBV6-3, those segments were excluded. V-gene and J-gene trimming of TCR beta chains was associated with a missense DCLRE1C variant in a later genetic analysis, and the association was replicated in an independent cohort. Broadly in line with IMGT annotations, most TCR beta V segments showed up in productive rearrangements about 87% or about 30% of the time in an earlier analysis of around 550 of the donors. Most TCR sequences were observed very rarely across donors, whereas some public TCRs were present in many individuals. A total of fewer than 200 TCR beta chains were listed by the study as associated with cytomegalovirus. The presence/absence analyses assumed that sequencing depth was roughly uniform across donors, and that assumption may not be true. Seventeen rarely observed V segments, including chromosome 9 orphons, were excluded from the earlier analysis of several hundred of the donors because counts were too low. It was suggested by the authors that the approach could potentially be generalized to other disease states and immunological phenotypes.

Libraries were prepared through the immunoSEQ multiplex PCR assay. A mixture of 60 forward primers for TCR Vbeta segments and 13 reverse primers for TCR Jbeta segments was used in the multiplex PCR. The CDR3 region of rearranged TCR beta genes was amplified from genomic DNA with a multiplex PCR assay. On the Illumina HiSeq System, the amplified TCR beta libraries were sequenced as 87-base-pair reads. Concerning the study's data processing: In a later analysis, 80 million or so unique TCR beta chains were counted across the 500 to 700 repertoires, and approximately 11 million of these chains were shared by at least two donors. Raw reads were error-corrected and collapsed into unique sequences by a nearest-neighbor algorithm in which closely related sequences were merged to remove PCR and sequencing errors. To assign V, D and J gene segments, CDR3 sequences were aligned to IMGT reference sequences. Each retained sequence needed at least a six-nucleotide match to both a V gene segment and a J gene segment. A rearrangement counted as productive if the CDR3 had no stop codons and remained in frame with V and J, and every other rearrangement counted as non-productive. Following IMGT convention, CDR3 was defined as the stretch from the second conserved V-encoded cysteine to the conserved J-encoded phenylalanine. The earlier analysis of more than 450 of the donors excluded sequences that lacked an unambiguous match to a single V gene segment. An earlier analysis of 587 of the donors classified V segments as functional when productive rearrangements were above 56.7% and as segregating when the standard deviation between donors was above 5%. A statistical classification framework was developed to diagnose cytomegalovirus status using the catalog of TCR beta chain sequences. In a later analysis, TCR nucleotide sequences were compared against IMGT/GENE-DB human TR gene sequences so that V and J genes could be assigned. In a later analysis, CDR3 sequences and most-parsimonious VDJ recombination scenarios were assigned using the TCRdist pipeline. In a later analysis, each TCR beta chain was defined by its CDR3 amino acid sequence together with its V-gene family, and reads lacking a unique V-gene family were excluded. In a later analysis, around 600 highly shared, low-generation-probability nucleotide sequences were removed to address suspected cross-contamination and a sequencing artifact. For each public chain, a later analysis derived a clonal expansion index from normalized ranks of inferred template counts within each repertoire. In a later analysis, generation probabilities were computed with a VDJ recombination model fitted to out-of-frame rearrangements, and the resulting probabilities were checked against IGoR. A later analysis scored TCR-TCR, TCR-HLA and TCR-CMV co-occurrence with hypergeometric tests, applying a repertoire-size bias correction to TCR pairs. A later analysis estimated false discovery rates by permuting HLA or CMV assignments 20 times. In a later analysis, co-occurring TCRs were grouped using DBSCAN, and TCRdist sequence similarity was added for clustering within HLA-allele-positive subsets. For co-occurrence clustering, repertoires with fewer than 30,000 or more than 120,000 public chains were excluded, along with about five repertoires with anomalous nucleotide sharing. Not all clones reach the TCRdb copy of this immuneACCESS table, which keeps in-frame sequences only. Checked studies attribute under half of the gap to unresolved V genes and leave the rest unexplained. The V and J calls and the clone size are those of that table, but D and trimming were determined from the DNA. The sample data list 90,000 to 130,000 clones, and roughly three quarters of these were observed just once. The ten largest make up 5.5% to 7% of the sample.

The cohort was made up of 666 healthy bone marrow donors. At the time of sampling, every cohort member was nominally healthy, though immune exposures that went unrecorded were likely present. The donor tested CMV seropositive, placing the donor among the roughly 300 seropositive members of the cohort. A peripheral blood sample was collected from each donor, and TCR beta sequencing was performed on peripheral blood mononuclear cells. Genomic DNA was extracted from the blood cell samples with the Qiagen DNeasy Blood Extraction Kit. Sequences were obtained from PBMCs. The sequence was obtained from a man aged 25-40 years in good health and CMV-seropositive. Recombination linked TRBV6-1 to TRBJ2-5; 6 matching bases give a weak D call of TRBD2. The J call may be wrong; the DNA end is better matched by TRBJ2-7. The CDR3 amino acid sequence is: CASMYGGQLYEQYF. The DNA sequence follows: TGTGCCAGCATGTACGGAGGGCAATTATACGAGCAGTACTTC.